Listed below are T cell receptor beta chains from one sample, sequenced in a study of human T cells and chemical hapten exposure. MiXCR, run by TCRdb on the RACE reads, gives a single entry per CDR3 protein. The repertoire includes roughly 38,000 distinct CDR3 sequences, around an eighth of them detected once, and under 7.5% sits in the top ten. The input for sequencing was whole blood, taken in connection with sensitization to the hapten diphenylcyclopropenone (DPC). The receptors here all came from a woman aged 25-40 years with alopecia areata. Some clones in this sample may be carry-over from other donors' samples. Each CDR3 is given with its conserved first and last residue. Fields, in order: CDR3 length, clone size, D gene, J gene, V gene, CDR3 DNA, CDR3 protein. A D gene is named only where the DNA matches it firmly. Size values are once, few and many counts, or a class for expanded clones, and some rows have none.

>13|few|.|TRBJ1-1|TRBV11-2
TGTGCCAGCAGCTTAGCGCAGTACACTGAAGCTTTCTTT
CASSLAQYTEAFF
>14|many|TRBD1|TRBJ2-5|TRBV29-1
TGCAGCGTAGCTGGGACAGGCTTTAGAGAGACCCAGTACTTC
CSVAGTGFRETQYF
>14|few|TRBD1|TRBJ1-2|TRBV2
TGTGCCAGCAGGGGACAGGTGGCTAACTATGGCTACACCTTC
CASRGQVANYGYTF
>17|.|.|TRBJ1-3|TRBV7-8
TGTGCCAGCAGCTTAGTCTCGAGACAAAGCTCTGGAAACACCATATATTTT
CASSLVSRQSSGNTIYF
>14|few|.|TRBJ2-2|TRBV14
TGTGCCAGCAGCCAAGATGGATGGACCGGGGAGCTGTTTTTT
CASSQDGWTGELFF
>15|many|TRBD2|TRBJ2-5|TRBV7-3
TGTGCCAGCAGCTTGCTTGGCGGGAGTGTGGAGACCCAGTACTTC
CASSLLGGSVETQYF
>13|many|.|TRBJ2-1|TRBV4-2
TGTGCCAGCAGCCCGAGAGTCAAGGCTGAGCAGTTCTTC
CASSPRVKAEQFF
>12|many|.|TRBJ2-5|TRBV18
TGTGCCAGCTCACCAAACCAAGAGACCCAGTACTTC
CASSPNQETQYF
>15|many|TRBD2|TRBJ2-7|TRBV20-1
TGCAGTGCGAGGGTCCTAGCGGGAGTAGGGTACGAGCAGTACTTC
CSARVLAGVGYEQYF
>12|.|.|TRBJ1-1|TRBV3-1
TGTGCCAGCAGCCAAGCCCCTGGCCCGGACCTCTTT
CASSQAPGPDLF
>11|many|.|TRBJ2-5|TRBV5-1
TGCGCCAGCAGCTTCCAAGAGACCCAGTACTTC
CASSFQETQYF
>12|many|TRBD1|TRBJ2-7|TRBV29-1
TGCAGCTTCGCAGGGGGCACGGCCGAGCAGTACTTC
CSFAGGTAEQYF
>12|.|TRBD2|TRBJ2-1|TRBV28
TGTGCCAGCAGTCCTAGCGGGAGGGCAGGGTTCTTC
CASSPSGRAGFF
>17|many|.|TRBJ2-1|TRBV20-1
TGCAGTGCTAGAGATAGTCAAGCGCTTAGCTCCTACAATGAGCAGTTCTTC
CSARDSQALSSYNEQFF
>15|.|.|TRBJ2-3|TRBV28
TGTGCCAGCAGTAAATACGGGGTTATCACAGATACGCAGTATTTT
CASSKYGVITDTQYF
>16|many|.|TRBJ1-4|TRBV5-5
TGTGCCAGCAGCTTAGGGGTCGGAGCAACTAATGAAAAACTGTTTTTT
CASSLGVGATNEKLFF
>14|.|.|TRBJ2-7|TRBV2
TGTGCCAGCAGATCCGGGACCCAATACGAGCGGCAGTACTTC
CASRSGTQYERQYF
>14|many|.|TRBJ1-1|TRBV27
TGTGCCAGCAAACACCCCAGGGCGGGATTTGAAGCTTTCTTT
CASKHPRAGFEAFF
>17|many|.|TRBJ1-5|TRBV20-1
TGCAGTGCAACTCGGGACGGTCCAATCTATAGCAATCAGCCCCAGCATTTT
CSATRDGPIYSNQPQHF
>15|many|.|TRBJ2-5|TRBV28
TGTGCCAGCAGTCCAGGGGGGGCGGGACAAGAGACCCAGTACTTC
CASSPGGAGQETQYF
>15|many|TRBD1|TRBJ1-2|TRBV18
TGTGCCAGCTCACCAGGACAGGGGGTCCTCTATGGCTACACCTTC
CASSPGQGVLYGYTF
>16|.|.|TRBJ1-4|TRBV7-2
TGTGCCAGCAGCTTAGATGGCAGGCAGATTAATGAAAAACTGTTTTTT
CASSLDGRQINEKLFF
>14|many|TRBD2|TRBJ2-1|TRBV7-8
TGTGCCAGCAGCTTAGGGACTAGCGGCAATGAGCAGTTCTTC
CASSLGTSGNEQFF
>14|.|.|TRBJ2-3|TRBV3-1
TGTGCCAGCAGTACGGACCGGTTCACAGATACGCAGTATTTT
CASSTDRFTDTQYF
>12|.|.|TRBJ1-1|TRBV12-3/TRBV12-4
TGTGCCAGCAGTTTCTACCGGACTGAAGCTTTCTTT
CASSFYRTEAFF
>14|few|.|TRBJ2-5|TRBV18
TGTGCCAGCTCACCTTCGGGGCCCCAAGAGACCCAGTACTTC
CASSPSGPQETQYF
>16|.|.|TRBJ1-5|TRBV6-6
TGTGCCAGCACCTTCAAGGCGAGGACTAGCAATCAGCCCCAGCATTTT
CASTFKARTSNQPQHF
>15|many|.|TRBJ2-2|TRBV7-6
TGTGCCAGCAGCTCAGTTATCGGAAACACCGGGGAGCTGTTTTTT
CASSSVIGNTGELFF
>13|.|TRBD1|TRBJ2-3|TRBV7-3
TGTGCCAGCAGCTCACAGGGGTGGGATACGCAGTATTTT
CASSSQGWDTQYF
>21|.|TRBD2|TRBJ2-7|TRBV4-2
TGTGCCAGCAGCCCAGCCCCCATTATTTATGGACGGGAGGGCCTTCAGCACGAGCAGTACTTC
CASSPAPIIYGREGLQHEQYF
>18|few|TRBD2|TRBJ2-3|TRBV7-6
TGTGCCAGCAGCCACCGTCCGCCCAGCGGGAGGGCCGCAGATACGCAGTATTTT
CASSHRPPSGRAADTQYF
>13|.|.|TRBJ1-2|TRBV28
TGTGCCAGCAGTTTAGGATCACAGGGTGGCTACACCTTC
CASSLGSQGGYTF
>14|few|.|TRBJ2-5|TRBV7-6
TGTGCCAGCAGCTTTGGACCGCTCCAAGAGACCCAGTACTTC
CASSFGPLQETQYF
>13|.|.|TRBJ2-5|TRBV7-8
TGTGCCAGCAGCTCGGGACCTGAATCAACCCAGTACTTC
CASSSGPESTQYF
>16|.|.|TRBJ1-1|TRBV6-5
TGTGCCAGCAGTTACTCTTCAGGCAGGGGGAACACTGAAGCTTTCTTT
CASSYSSGRGNTEAFF